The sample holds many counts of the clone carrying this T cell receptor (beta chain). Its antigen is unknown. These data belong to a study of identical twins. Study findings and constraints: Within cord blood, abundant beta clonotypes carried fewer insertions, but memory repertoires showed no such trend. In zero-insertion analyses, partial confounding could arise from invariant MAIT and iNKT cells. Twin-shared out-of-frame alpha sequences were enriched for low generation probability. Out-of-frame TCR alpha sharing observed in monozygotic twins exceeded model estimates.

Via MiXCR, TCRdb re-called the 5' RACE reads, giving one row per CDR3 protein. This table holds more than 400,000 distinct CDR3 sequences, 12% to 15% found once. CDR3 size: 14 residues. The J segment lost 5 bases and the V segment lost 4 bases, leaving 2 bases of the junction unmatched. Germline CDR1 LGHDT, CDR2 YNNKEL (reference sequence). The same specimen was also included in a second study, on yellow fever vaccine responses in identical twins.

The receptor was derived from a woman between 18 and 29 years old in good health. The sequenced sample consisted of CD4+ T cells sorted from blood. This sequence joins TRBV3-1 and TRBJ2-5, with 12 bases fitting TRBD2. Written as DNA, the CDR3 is TGTGCCAGCAGCCTGACTAGCGGGAGTGAGACCCAGTACTTC. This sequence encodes CASSLTSGSETQYF.